This T cell receptor (beta chain) was obtained from a study of glioma-infiltrating T cells after dendritic cell vaccination (TCRdb year 2016). General notes on the study: The cohort comprised around 15 glioblastoma patients from Phase I and II dendritic cell vaccination trials, 9 newly diagnosed and 6 with recurrent disease. Between about 2003 and 2013, patients were given autologous tumor lysate-pulsed dendritic cell vaccination. The vaccine consisted of monocyte-derived dendritic cells cultured seven days with IL-4 and GM-CSF, then pulsed overnight with autologous tumor lysate. Each patient was given three intradermal dendritic cell vaccine injections, spaced two weeks apart, in the arm below the axilla. In glioblastoma patients vaccinated with dendritic cells, deep sequencing of TCR beta CDR3 regions served to measure the amount of tumor-infiltrating lymphocytes and to compare repertoires between tumor and blood. TCR sequencing metrics, including TIL content and tumor-blood repertoire overlap, were correlated with survival after dendritic cell vaccination. Broader findings and caveats from the paper: Higher estimated pretreatment TIL content predicted longer time to progression and overall survival after dendritic cell vaccination. TCR clonality showed no direct relationship with survival, which suggests that a diverse polyclonal response may be important. The three-group TCR overlap response model was described as speculative and requiring prospective validation. The cohort was small and heterogeneous, and full blood and tumor sets were available for few patients, with initial-recurrent tumor pairs available for even fewer patients.

The germline V and J ends show losses of 7 bases and 7 bases respectively, and no gene match explains 6 bases of the junction. The CDR3 runs 14 amino acids, cysteine and phenylalanine included. Here the CDR3 DNA is all that survives: 42 bases in frame from base 1. Sequences LNHDA (CDR1) and SQIVND (CDR2) are obtained from the germline V gene (reference sequence). Selection of patients required sufficient residual fresh-frozen tumor tissue and over two years of available survival data. Although molecular status otherwise differed among the glioblastoma patients, no patient had an isocitrate dehydrogenase mutation. PBMC were collected before vaccination, two weeks after the third vaccination, and at tumor progression if progression occurred. The Qiagen DNeasy Blood extraction Kit was used for extraction of genomic DNA. About this clone itself: The target of this receptor is not known. Base qualities are missing; no much larger clone stands one base away.

The immunoSEQ assay amplified TCRB CDR3 regions from around 2.1 micrograms of genomic DNA, or from all available DNA when less than that amount was available. The multiplex PCR relied on 60 forward primers for TCR V beta segments and 13 reverse primers for J beta segments. To estimate reads per starting template, synthetic control templates were spiked into each sample at limiting dilution. Reads of 87 bp were generated by sequencing on the Illumina HiSeq System. The authors' pipeline ran thus. PCR and sequencing errors were removed by a nearest neighbor algorithm that merged closely related sequences. TCR overlap was measured as the percentage of unique tumor TCR beta sequences that were also present in the peripheral blood of the same patient. Entries here come from immuneACCESS through TCRdb and include only in-frame sequences with V and J called. Some clones fail to appear in such tables; in the studies checked, an unresolved V gene covers under half of the shortfall, and the cause of the remainder is unknown. V, J and clone size are taken as reported in that table, and D and trimming were inferred from the DNA itself. For this sample there are roughly 100,000 clones; around 85% appear just once. Clones ranked in the top ten supply about 2.9% of the sample.

Material: blood, obtained before dendritic cell vaccination. The chain is made from TRBV19 and TRBJ2-3, with 12 bases aligning to TRBD2. This sequence was found in a human donor with glioblastoma. The DNA sequence is TGTGCCAGTACTCTAGCGGGGGGGCCTCATACGCAGTATTTT. It specifies CASTLAGGPHTQYF.